Each of the 32 T cell receptor beta chains below was sequenced from the same sample in a study of blood T cell repertoires in COVID-19. The method was immunoSEQ multiplex PCR; TCRdb's version includes in-frame clones alone and lacks a portion of them. The sample includes more than 250,000 clones, roughly 84% of them seen just once. The sample was peripheral blood. The receptors stem from a man between 50 and 59 years old with active or convalescent COVID-19.

This clone was counted between two and nine times. The chain employs TRBV28 and TRBJ1-5, with 10 bases lining up with TRBD1. V shed 7 bases, J shed 5 bases, and the junction held 8 bases outside the gene matches. Per germline, CDR1 MDHEN and CDR2 SYDVKM. The CDR3 is 15 amino acids. The CDR3 DNA reads TGTGCCAGCACGCCGGGACAGGGGAAAGATCAGCCCCAGCATTTT. Translation gives CASTPGQGKDQPQHF.

The chain recombines TRBV5-1 with TRBJ2-3; D is uncertain. Germline V gives CDR1 SGHRS, CDR2 YFSETQ. V lost 6 bases to trimming and J lost 0 bases, with 8 bases between them. This CDR3 is 13 amino acids long. This chain's CDR3 is CASTVSSTDTQYF. CDR3 in DNA: TGCGCCAGCACTGTATCTAGCACAGATACGCAGTATTTT.

This clone has a handful of counts. The J gene is TRBJ2-7, the V gene TRBV28; D perhaps matches TRBD1 (6 bases). The CDR3 is made up of 15 amino acids. V was cut by 2 bases and J by 0 bases, with 11 bases left in between. Germline V gene data show CDR1 as MDHEN and CDR2 as SYDVKM. The CDR3 loop is CASSLAHRASYEQYF. CDR3 sequence (DNA): TGTGCCAGCAGTTTAGCCCACAGGGCCTCCTACGAGCAGTACTTC.

The rearrangement links TRBV5-4 to TRBJ1-4, with 7 bases aligning to TRBD1. Germline CDR1 SGHNT, CDR2 YYREEE (reference sequence). There are 14 residues in the CDR3. V shed 0 bases, J shed 7 bases, and the junction held 3 bases outside the gene matches. The CDR3 sequence is CASSLGGGGEKLFF. In DNA, the CDR3 is TGTGCCAGCAGCTTGGGAGGGGGCGGTGAAAAACTGTTTTTT.

This rearrangement joins TRBV4-2 to TRBJ2-3; tentatively, D is TRBD2 (6 bases). Between the trimmed V and J ends, which lost 4 bases and 0 bases, there was a span of 23 bases. The CDR3 contains 19 residues. Germline V gives CDR1 LGHNA, CDR2 YNFKEQ. The chain's CDR3 is CASSPTVGHGGTSTDTQYF. The CDR3 DNA sequence: TGTGCCAGCAGCCCAACGGTTGGCCACGGCGGGACCAGCACAGATACGCAGTATTTT.

V is TRBV5-1 and J is TRBJ2-2; D is possibly TRBD2 (5 bases). Germline V gene lookup returns CDR1 SGHRS and CDR2 YFSETQ. This CDR3 has 17 amino acids. V lost 3 bases to trimming and J lost 3 bases, with 18 bases between them. CDR3 in DNA: TGCGCCAGCAGCTATGGAGGCGGCCGTCGAGACACCGGGGAGCTGTTTTTT. Its protein product is CASSYGGGRRDTGELFF.

The chain employs TRBV19 and TRBJ2-3; 12 bases align to TRBD2. The CDR3 loop spans 15 amino acids. Germline-derived CDR1 and CDR2 are LNHDA and SQIVND (reference sequence). Trimming cost V 4 bases and J 5 bases; bases outside gene matches: 4. In nucleotides, the CDR3 is TGTGCCAGTAGTACTAGCGGGGGGGCCGGAGATACGCAGTATTTT. It specifies CASSTSGGAGDTQYF.

The chain is built from TRBV24-1 and TRBJ2-2; 9 positions agree with TRBD1. The J segment lost 0 bases and the V segment lost 8 bases, leaving 3 bases of the junction unmatched. The CDR3 runs to 15 residues. Germline values: CDR1 KGHDR, CDR2 SFDVKD. The CDR3 region has the DNA TGTGCCACCAACAGGACAGGGGCGAACACCGGGGAGCTGTTTTTT. As protein: CATNRTGANTGELFF.

The chain combines TRBV5-1 with TRBJ2-1, with D perhaps matching TRBD2 (6 bases). Trimming pared 4 bases from V and 5 bases from J, leaving 16 bases between. Germline CDR1 is SGHRS and CDR2 is YFSETQ. The CDR3 is 15 residues long. For the CDR3, the DNA is TGCGCCAGCAGCCCCCCGTGGGGGGTGGACAATGAGCAGTTCTTC. Protein: CASSPPWGVDNEQFF. Together with reference TRBV5-1 and TRBJ2-1, the CDR3 gives the full variable domain: KAGVTQTPRYLIKTRGQQVTLSCSPISGHRSVSWYQQTPGQGLQFLFEYFSETQRNKGNFPGRFSGRQFSNSRSEMNVSTLELGDSALYLCASSPPWGVDNEQFFGPGTRLTVL.

The rearrangement uses TRBV18 and TRBJ1-2, with a possible D match to TRBD1 (6 bases). This CDR3 spans 14 amino acids. The V gene lost 4 bases and the J gene lost 4 bases, with 13 bases spanning the gap. Per germline, CDR1 KGHSH and CDR2 LQKENI. CDR3 sequence reads: CASSLTQGPYGYTF. The CDR3 nucleotides are TGTGCCAGCTCACTGACTCAGGGGCCCTATGGCTACACCTTC.

This chain connects TRBV2 to TRBJ2-7; 11 bases are a match to TRBD2. The CDR3 sequence is 16 residues long. The V gene's germline CDR1 is SNHLY and CDR2 FYNNEI. Trimming cost V 3 bases and J 3 bases; bases outside gene matches: 7. The DNA of the CDR3 is TGTGCCAGCAGTGATCCTACTAGCGGGAGTTTCTACGAGCAGTACTTC. Translating gives CASSDPTSGSFYEQYF.

V usage is TRBV24-1 and J usage is TRBJ2-2; a possible D gene is TRBD2 (5 bases). V shed 12 bases and J shed 0 bases, with 10 bases lying between them. This CDR3 contains 13 residues. Per the germline V gene, CDR1 is KGHDR and CDR2 is SFDVKD. The CDR3 region has the DNA TGTGCCTCCGGGGAGCCGAACACCGGGGAGCTGTTTTTT. This encodes CASGEPNTGELFF.

This chain uses TRBV3-1 (or the pseudogene TRBV3-2) with TRBJ1-1; D possibly corresponds to TRBD1 (6 bases). Germline V lookup: CDR1 LGHDT, CDR2 YNNKEL (reference sequence). The CDR3 length is 15 residues. The V end lost 1 base, the J end lost 11 bases, and 20 bases lay between the germline ends. The CDR3, as DNA: TGTGCCAGCAGCCAAGGTAGTGGGGGGGGCCGCTGGGCTTTCTTT. Protein: CASSQGSGGGRWAFF.

CDR3 sequence reads: CASSPPQSRVLSGANVLTF. For the CDR3, the DNA is TGTGCCAGCTCACCACCCCAGAGCAGGGTCCTCTCTGGGGCCAACGTCCTGACTTTC. V gene TRBV18 combines with J gene TRBJ2-6, with D perhaps TRBD1 (5 bases). The germline CDR1 and CDR2 sequences are KGHSH and LQKENI. The CDR3 totals 19 residues. V lost 0 bases and J lost 0, with 15 bases in between.

The sample holds one count of this clone. The chain has TRBV27 and TRBJ2-7; TRBD1 matches 10 bases. The CDR3 has 14 residues. Germline CDR1 is MNHEY and CDR2 is SMNVEV (reference sequence). Trimming cost V 4 bases and J 4 bases; bases outside gene matches: 4. The CDR3 loop reads CASSSRTGGYEQYF. In DNA, the CDR3 is TGTGCCAGCAGTTCCCGGACAGGGGGTTACGAGCAGTACTTC.

The chain joins TRBV3-1 (or the pseudogene TRBV3-2) to TRBJ2-3; TRBD2 aligns across 7 bases. The V gene end was trimmed by 1 base and the J gene end by 4 bases; junction bases not matched to a gene: 5. Germline CDR1 LGHDT, CDR2 YNNKEL (reference sequence). The CDR3 loop spans 15 amino acids. CDR3 bases: TGTGCCAGCAGCCAAGGTGGGGGGGGATCAGATACGCAGTATTTT. It translates to CASSQGGGGSDTQYF.

V and J are TRBV9 and TRBJ2-1; weak D call: TRBD2 (7 bases). V was cut by 0 bases and J by 1 base, with 20 bases left in between. The CDR3 runs 19 residues. The V gene's germline CDR1 is SGDLS and CDR2 YYNGEE. In DNA, the CDR3 is TGTGCCAGCAGCGTAGGGATAGGGGGGAGGGCCATGTCCTACAATGAGCAGTTCTTC. It is translated as CASSVGIGGRAMSYNEQFF.

As DNA, the CDR3 is TGTGCCAGCAGCTTCGGGGCCTACGAGCAGTACTTC. This codes for CASSFGAYEQYF. V usage is TRBV7-2 and J usage is TRBJ2-7; tentative D call: TRBD2 (5 bases). V lost 3 bases and J lost 2, with 5 bases in between. This CDR3 is 12 amino acids long. Germline assignment: CDR1 SGHTA and CDR2 FQGNSA.

This CDR3 is CASSPSTAGIQYF. CDR3 in DNA: TGTGCCAGTAGTCCCTCGACAGCAGGCATTCAGTACTTC. The V and J genes are TRBV19 and TRBJ2-4; tentative D call: TRBD1 (5 bases). The CDR3 has 13 amino acids. CDR1 is LNHDA and CDR2 is SQIVND in the germline V gene (reference sequence). Trimming stripped 5 bases from V and 9 bases from J, with 14 bases between.

This clone appeared a single time. V gene TRBV7-2 combines with J gene TRBJ2-7; D perhaps matches TRBD1 (6 bases). The CDR3 sequence is 14 residues long. CDR1 and CDR2 from the germline V gene are SGHTA and FQGNSA. Between the trimmed V and J ends, which lost 5 bases and 6 bases, there was a span of 17 bases. CDR3: CASSGRQAFAEQYF. DNA for the CDR3: TGTGCCAGCAGCGGGCGACAGGCCTTCGCCGAGCAGTACTTC.

The rearrangement links TRBV23-1 to TRBJ2-2; 8 nucleotides line up with TRBD1. TRBV23-1 is marked as an open reading frame, function uncertain. This CDR3 has 16 residues. J was trimmed by 4 bases and V by 0 bases; bases with no gene match: 4. CDR3 DNA sequence: TGCGCCAGCAGTCAATCGTTGCAGGGGGCCACCGGGGAGCTGTTTTTT. Translated: CASSQSLQGATGELFF.

The V and J genes are TRBV7-2 and TRBJ2-7; 11 bases are shared with TRBD2. The germline V gene encodes CDR1 SGHTA and CDR2 FQGNSA. The CDR3 has 15 amino acids. V was clipped by 5 bases and J by 3 bases; unmatched bases: 6. CDR3 nucleotides: TGTGCCAGCAGCCCCAGACTAGCGGGGAACTACGAGCAGTACTTC. It is translated as CASSPRLAGNYEQYF.

The chain is built from TRBV24-1 and TRBJ2-1; TRBD2 matches 10 bases. The CDR3 has 16 amino acids. Germline V gives CDR1 KGHDR, CDR2 SFDVKD. The V and J ends lost 5 bases and 5 bases, in that order; junction bases with no gene match: 8. For the CDR3, the DNA is TGTGCCACCAGTGGGGGGAGCGGGAGGGTTAACAATGAGCAGTTCTTC. This gives the protein CATSGGSGRVNNEQFF.

The CDR3, as DNA: TGCAGTGCTAGTAGAGCAGGGGGCTCCTACGAGCAGTACTTC. Translated, it gives CSASRAGGSYEQYF. The chain couples TRBV20-1 to TRBJ2-7, with TRBD1 identical over 7 bases. Germline CDR1 DFQATT, CDR2 SNEGSKA (reference sequence). V trimming: 3 bases; J trimming: 0 bases; junction bases outside the gene matches: 5. This CDR3 has 14 amino acids.

The chain uses TRBV7-9 and TRBJ1-1, with 7 positions matching TRBD1. J gave up 6 bases and V 1 base, and 5 bases lay outside the gene matches. The CDR3 covers 14 residues. Germline V lookup: CDR1 SEHNR, CDR2 FQNEAQ (reference sequence). The CDR3 loop reads CASSLVTRGSEAFF. CDR3 coding DNA: TGTGCCAGCAGCTTAGTCACCAGGGGGTCTGAAGCTTTCTTT.

The chain is built from TRBV2 and TRBJ2-4; D is possibly TRBD2 (5 bases). Germline V gives CDR1 SNHLY, CDR2 FYNNEI. This CDR3 is built from 14 residues. V dropped 8 bases and J dropped 6 bases, with 17 bases sitting between them. The CDR3 spells CASGRRGPPNIQYF. The CDR3 DNA reads TGTGCCAGCGGGAGAAGAGGGCCACCAAACATTCAGTACTTC. Full variable domain (remainder filled in from reference TRBV2 and TRBJ2-4): EPEVTQTPSHQVTQMGQEVILRCVPISNHLYFYWYRQILGQKVEFLVSFYNNEISEKSEIFDDQFSVERPDGSNFTLKIRSTKLEDSAMYFCASGRRGPPNIQYFGAGTRLSVL.

This chain joins TRBV27 and TRBJ1-1; D is possibly TRBD1 (6 bases). The ends were cut back, 5 bases at V and 0 bases at J, with 13 bases in the middle. This CDR3 spans 15 amino acids. From germline, CDR1 is MNHEY and CDR2 SMNVEV (reference sequence). CDR3 in amino acids: CASSMRTEMNTEAFF. Here the CDR3 DNA reads TGTGCCAGCAGTATGAGGACAGAGATGAACACTGAAGCTTTCTTT.

V usage is TRBV5-4 and J usage is TRBJ2-1; 8 bases fit TRBD2. V shed 3 bases, J shed 1 base, and the junction held 9 bases outside the gene matches. This CDR3 comprises 17 residues. From germline, CDR1 is SGHNT and CDR2 YYREEE (reference sequence). The CDR3: CASSSPGTRFSYNEQFF. For the CDR3, the DNA is TGTGCCAGCAGCTCCCCCGGGACTAGGTTTTCCTACAATGAGCAGTTCTTC.

The rearrangement uses TRBV7-2 and TRBJ2-5; 7 bases are a match to TRBD2. Germline lookup yields CDR1 SGHTA and CDR2 FQGNSA. The V segment lost 1 base and the J segment 2 bases; nucleotides outside the gene matches: 4. CDR3 size: 15 residues. The CDR3 sequence is CASSLEGGGQETQYF. The CDR3 DNA sequence: TGTGCCAGCAGCTTAGAGGGCGGGGGACAAGAGACCCAGTACTTC.

A note on this clone: It is unclear where the CDR3 begins or ends on the DNA, so no DNA is shown, and the CDR3 is as TCRdb lists it. The rearrangement joins TRBV6-6 to TRBJ2-7; the table's D call of TRBD1 was not tested on the DNA. The CDR3 is 12 residues long, counting both termini. The germline CDR1 and CDR2 sequences are MNHNY and SVGAGI (reference sequence). CDR3 sequence reads: CASSWGQGAWYF.

The rearrangement joins TRBV11-2 to TRBJ1-1; possible D gene TRBD1, 5 bases. The CDR3 covers 13 residues. Germline V gives CDR1 SGHAT, CDR2 FQNNGV. Trimming stripped 2 bases from V and 8 bases from J, with 12 bases between. Here the CDR3 reads CASSLSATEEAFF. In nucleotides, the CDR3 is TGTGCCAGCAGCTTAAGCGCGACAGAAGAAGCTTTCTTT. Complete variable domain (other parts from reference TRBV11-2 and TRBJ1-1): EAGVAQSPRYKIIEKRQSVAFWCNPISGHATLYWYQQILGQGPKLLIQFQNNGVVDDSQLPKDRFSAERLKGVDSTLKIQPAKLEDSAVYLCASSLSATEEAFFGQGTRLTVV.

The chain combines TRBV5-1 with TRBJ2-7; TRBD1 matches 8 bases. CDR1 is SGHRS and CDR2 is YFSETQ in the germline V gene. The V gene end was trimmed by 4 bases and the J gene end by 6 bases; junction bases not matched to a gene: 6. This CDR3 is built from 13 residues. CDR3 DNA: TGCGCCAGCAGCGTGGATACAGGGGGCGAGCAGTACTTC. Translating it yields CASSVDTGGEQYF.